This note documents a single T cell receptor beta chain sequence. Antigen specificity is unknown. Selected positively for CCR7 and CD45RO-negative, naive CD8 cells excluded terminally differentiated effector memory CD45RA+ cells. Study donors comprised healthy, HIV-negative adults devoid of recent acute infection or vaccination. Sorted-subset replicate PCRs used around 220 ng DNA, some 30,000 T cell genomes. Data came from immunoSEQ multiplex PCR; TCRdb stores just in-frame clones and leaves some out. Of around 640,000 clones listed, roughly 96% are singletons. The data derive from a study of shared clonotypes between healthy human individuals. Findings and limits, study-wide: At large depth, rarefaction still showed sorted-subset sequencing to be incomplete. Sequencing depth was predicted to influence how clonotypes are shared among donors.

The germline V gene has CDR1 SEHNR and CDR2 FQNEAQ (reference sequence). The CDR3 contains 16 residues. V lost 6 bases to trimming and J lost 2 bases; unmatched junction nucleotides: 8. The source material was naive CD8+ T cells sorted from blood. The chain carries TRBV7-9 and TRBJ2-3, with 10 nucleotides matching TRBD2. The source of this sequence is a woman in her 30s in good health. As DNA, the CDR3 is TGTGCCAGCAGGGCTTCTAGCGGGAGCTACACAGATACGCAGTATTTT. Translating gives CASRASSGSYTDTQYF.